The 25 T cell receptor beta chains reported below all come from one sample, sequenced in a study of T-cell reconstitution after alpha-beta-depleted transplantation in children. Preparation of the TCRbeta library involved a method that used unique molecular identifiers. TCRdb re-analysed the PCR reads in MiXCR, keeping a single row per CDR3 protein. The repertoire includes approximately 400,000 distinct CDR3 sequences, 11% of them detected once, and roughly 5.1% sits in the top ten. Sequencing was performed on PBMCs from the stem cell graft donor, taken from the stem cell graft. The receptors were sampled from a human donor who donated a stem cell graft to a child with acute myeloid leukemia.

This clonotype was found many times. The chain has TRBV28 and TRBJ2-7; TRBD1 is a possible D gene (6 bases). This CDR3 comprises 14 residues. Trimming cost V 4 bases and J 7 bases, with 17 bases left between them. Per germline, CDR1 MDHEN and CDR2 SYDVKM. The CDR3 is CASSSPPQGTEQYV. The CDR3 DNA is TGTGCCAGCAGTTCACCTCCACAGGGTACGGAGCAGTACGTC.

This clonotype was picked up a small number of times. This chain connects TRBV11-2 to TRBJ2-4; D possibly corresponds to TRBD2 (6 bases). CDR1 SGHAT and CDR2 FQNNGV come from the germline V gene. Trimming took 5 bases from V and 15 from J, leaving 17 bases between them. This CDR3 contains 12 residues. The CDR3 region has the DNA TGTGCCAGCAGCCTCGCGGGACTCCCGGGGTACTTC. It specifies CASSLAGLPGYF.

This clonotype came up a few times. The rearrangement uses TRBV6-1 and TRBJ1-6, with 8 bases fitting TRBD1. Germline trimming cut 10 bases from V and 6 bases from J; bases unmatched to any gene: 5. CDR3 length: 13 amino acids. Per germline, CDR1 MNHNS and CDR2 SASEGT. Here the CDR3 DNA reads TGTGCCATCCTGGACAGGGTTAATTCACCCCTCCACTTT. This sequence encodes CAILDRVNSPLHF.

The chain is built from TRBV15 and TRBJ2-1; 7 nucleotides match TRBD1. The CDR3 has 16 amino acids. With V trimmed by 3 bases and J by 1 base, 6 bases remained unmatched. Germline CDR1 is LNHNV and CDR2 is YYDKDF (reference sequence). The CDR3 bases are TGTGCCACCAGCAGTCACAGGGGAAAGTCCTACAATGAGCAGTTCTTC. Translating gives CATSSHRGKSYNEQFF.

This chain connects TRBV20-1 to TRBJ2-7, with D possibly called TRBD1 or TRBD2 (6 bases each). The ends were cut back, 1 base at V and 4 bases at J, with 14 bases in the middle. From germline, CDR1 is DFQATT and CDR2 SNEGSKA (reference sequence). This CDR3 is 14 amino acids long. The CDR3 DNA follows: TGCAGTGCTAGAGTTAACCGGGGGCGGTACGAGCAGTACTTC. Its protein product is CSARVNRGRYEQYF.

The J gene is TRBJ1-1, the V gene TRBV27, with TRBD1 matching 9 bases. This CDR3 has 17 residues. With V trimmed by 8 bases and J by 1 base, 14 bases remained unmatched. Germline CDR1 reads MNHEY; CDR2 reads SMNVEV (reference sequence). The CDR3 sequence: CASAGFGTGSWNTEAFF. CDR3 sequence (DNA): TGTGCCAGCGCCGGGTTCGGGACAGGGTCATGGAACACTGAAGCTTTCTTT.

The chain employs TRBV7-9 and TRBJ1-2, with unresolved D. Germline V gene sequence: CDR1 SEHNR, CDR2 FQNEAQ (reference sequence). This CDR3 spans 13 amino acids. Between the trimmed V and J ends, which lost 3 bases and 4 bases, there was a span of 9 bases. The CDR3 loop reads CASSFEAGYGYTF. For the CDR3, the DNA is TGTGCCAGCAGCTTCGAGGCGGGCTATGGCTACACCTTC.

The chain combines TRBV9 with TRBJ2-3; possibly TRBD2 for D (6 bases). This CDR3 is built from 17 residues. Germline V gene lookup returns CDR1 SGDLS and CDR2 YYNGEE. The V and J ends lost 3 bases and 3 bases respectively, with 20 bases between them. CDR3 in DNA: TGTGCCAGCAGCGACCGGGACGCTCCGGGGGTAACAGATACGCAGTATTTT. Its translation: CASSDRDAPGVTDTQYF.

The chain carries TRBV10-3 and TRBJ1-1, with D perhaps TRBD1 (6 bases). The CDR3 is 13 amino acids. CDR1 ENHRY and CDR2 SYGVKD come from the germline V gene. This CDR3 reads CATKWAGDHEAFF. The CDR3, as DNA: TGTGCTACCAAGTGGGCAGGGGACCATGAAGCTTTCTTT.

V is TRBV11-3 and J is TRBJ2-1, with 8 bases that match TRBD2. The CDR3 loop spans 17 amino acids. Per the germline V gene, CDR1 is SGHNT and CDR2 is YENEEA. J gave up 4 bases and V 5 bases, and 13 bases lay outside the gene matches. In DNA form, the CDR3 reads TGTGCCAGCAGCCCCCGGGGGGGGGATACATCATACAATGAGCAGTTCTTC. Translated: CASSPRGGDTSYNEQFF.

J is TRBJ2-5 and V is TRBV5-6; 13 bases fit TRBD2. The V gene's germline CDR1 is SGHDT and CDR2 YYEEEE. The junction had 5 bases not matched to a gene; V was cut back by 0 bases and J by 3 bases. This CDR3 comprises 17 residues. CDR3 protein: CASSLEGLAGVEETQYF. The CDR3 bases are TGTGCCAGCAGCTTGGAAGGACTAGCGGGAGTGGAAGAGACCCAGTACTTC.

This clonotype showed up many times. The gene calls are TRBV12-3 or TRBV12-4 and TRBJ2-3, with TRBD1 matching over 7 bases. V lost 5 bases to trimming and J lost 5 bases; unmatched junction nucleotides: 7. The CDR3 is 14 amino acids. CDR3 residues: CASSIRNRGDTQYF. CDR3 DNA sequence: TGTGCCAGCAGTATCAGGAACAGGGGAGATACGCAGTATTTT.

The CDR3 spells CASSQDLVADTQYF. The CDR3 DNA sequence: TGTGCCAGCAGCCAAGATCTTGTCGCAGATACGCAGTATTTT. The chain links TRBV3-1 to TRBJ2-3; D gene uncertain. CDR1 and CDR2 from the germline V gene are LGHDT and YNNKEL (reference sequence). There are 14 residues in the CDR3. V shed 0 bases and J shed 4 bases, with 8 bases lying between them.

This clonotype has a handful of counts. V gene TRBV12-3 or TRBV12-4 combines with J gene TRBJ2-1; possible D gene TRBD1, 7 bases. Trimming took 6 bases from V and 6 from J, leaving 18 bases between them. This CDR3 is built from 15 residues. This chain's CDR3 is CASSPSRQGGNEQFF. The CDR3 nucleotides read TGTGCCAGCAGCCCAAGTAGGCAGGGGGGCAATGAGCAGTTCTTC.

This clonotype was picked up a small number of times. J is TRBJ2-2 and V is TRBV20-1; D unresolved. In germline, CDR1 is DFQATT, CDR2 SNEGSKA (reference sequence). The CDR3 is 12 amino acids. Trimming left V 3 bases short and J 6 bases short, with 8 bases between. This chain's CDR3 is CSASSLSGELFF. CDR3 nucleotide sequence: TGCAGTGCTAGTTCTCTTTCCGGGGAGCTGTTTTTT.

The chain recombines TRBV15 with TRBJ2-3; weak D call: TRBD2 (6 bases). The germline V gene has CDR1 LNHNV and CDR2 YYDKDF (reference sequence). This CDR3 region has 13 residues. Trimming pared 3 bases from V and 5 bases from J, leaving 9 bases between. CDR3 residues: CATSRVGGDTQYF. The CDR3 DNA reads as TGTGCCACCAGCAGGGTGGGGGGAGATACGCAGTATTTT.

This rearrangement joins TRBV7-8 to TRBJ2-2; D is unresolved. The CDR3 is made up of 15 amino acids. Germline-derived CDR1 and CDR2 are SGHVS and FQNEAQ. V was clipped by 5 bases and J by 2 bases, with 12 bases between them. As DNA, the CDR3 is TGTGCCAGCAGCCTGAATAGGGTCAACACCGGGGAGCTGTTTTTT. It encodes CASSLNRVNTGELFF.

This rearrangement joins TRBV30 to TRBJ2-3, with 13 bases fitting TRBD2. The CDR3 spans 16 residues. In germline, CDR1 is GTSNPN, CDR2 SVGIG (reference sequence). V was clipped by 0 bases and J by 2 bases; unmatched bases: 2. CDR3 DNA: TGTGCCTGGAGTGTGGGGACTAGCGGGGCCACAGATACGCAGTATTTT. Translating it yields CAWSVGTSGATDTQYF.

There are a few counts of this clonotype. The chain has TRBV27 and TRBJ2-4, with D perhaps TRBD2 (7 bases). Germline V gene sequence: CDR1 MNHEY, CDR2 SMNVEV (reference sequence). CDR3 length: 17 residues. Between the trimmed V and J ends, which lost 5 bases and 8 bases, there was a span of 25 bases. DNA of the CDR3: TGTGCCAGCAGTCTGGGGCCCCCGGGGGGCGGGGGCTACATTCAGTACTTC. It yields the protein CASSLGPPGGGGYIQYF.

This clonotype has just a few counts. The rearrangement links TRBV9 to TRBJ2-4; 9 bases agree with TRBD1. The V gene's germline CDR1 is SGDLS and CDR2 YYNGEE. V dropped 1 base and J dropped 0; count of bases not matched to a gene: 5. The CDR3 length is 17 residues. CDR3 loop: CASSVQGQGLAKNIQYF. DNA for the CDR3: TGTGCCAGCAGCGTACAGGGACAGGGATTAGCCAAAAACATTCAGTACTTC.

This clonotype has more than one count but fewer than ten. CDR3 in amino acids: CASSLDPLAIWTGGDTQYF. In DNA, the CDR3 is TGCGCCAGCAGCTTGGATCCCCTGGCGATTTGGACGGGGGGTGATACGCAGTATTTT. The rearrangement links TRBV5-1 to TRBJ2-3; 7 nucleotides match TRBD2. Per germline, CDR1 SGHRS and CDR2 YFSETQ. The CDR3 covers 19 residues. V trimming: 0 bases; J trimming: 6 bases; junction bases outside the gene matches: 19.

This chain joins TRBV20-1 and TRBJ2-1, with 9 positions matching TRBD2. V gave up 6 bases and J gave up 1 base; unmatched junction bases: 7. The CDR3 runs to 15 residues. The germline CDR1 and CDR2 sequences are DFQATT and SNEGSKA (reference sequence). The CDR3 DNA follows: TGCAGTGCACCAGTCGCGGGAGGGTCCTACAATGAGCAGTTCTTC. It codes for CSAPVAGGSYNEQFF.

The CDR3 protein is CASSLQGGRNTGELFF. The CDR3 nucleotides are TGTGCCAGCAGCCTACAAGGGGGACGGAACACCGGGGAGCTGTTTTTT. The chain recombines TRBV14 with TRBJ2-2; weak D call: TRBD1 (6 bases). The germline V gene encodes CDR1 SGHDN and CDR2 FVKESK. Trimming shortened V by 4 bases and J by 1 base, and 13 bases separated the two germline ends. CDR3 length: 16 amino acids.

This clonotype was seen many times. V usage is TRBV10-3 and J usage is TRBJ2-5, with TRBD1 as a possible D gene (7 bases). V lost 8 bases and J lost 4, with 20 bases in between. Germline CDR1 ENHRY, CDR2 SYGVKD. The CDR3 length is 15 residues. In DNA, the CDR3 is TGTGCCATCGAAAATACGACAGGGAGGCCAGAGACCCAGTACTTC. Protein product: CAIENTTGRPETQYF.

In its sample, this clonotype was seen many times. This chain links TRBV29-1 with TRBJ1-1, with 12 bases lining up with TRBD1. Germline CDR1 reads SQVTM; CDR2 reads ANQGSEA. After removal of 4 bases from V and 1 base from J, the junction contained 10 bases not matched to a gene. CDR3 length: 17 residues. For the CDR3, the DNA is TGCAGCGTTGTCTTGGGGACAGGGGGCTTCGGGAACACTGAAGCTTTCTTT. As protein: CSVVLGTGGFGNTEAFF.